This T cell receptor beta chain is from a study of OX40 agonist ivuxolimab in advanced cancers. Measured with immunoSEQ multiplex PCR; TCRdb has only the in-frame clones, and not every one. The sample includes roughly 110,000 clones, around 90% of them seen just once. Study-wide findings and caveats: The study observed clonal expansion of CD4+ and CD8+ blood T cells by week 6 at 0.1 to 3.0 mg/kg.

Germline trimming cut 5 bases from V and 3 bases from J; bases unmatched to any gene: 7. The CDR3 is made up of 15 amino acids. In germline, CDR1 is SGHTA, CDR2 FQGTGA. Concerning this clone itself: Its specificity is unknown.

The TCR comes from an adult with an advanced solid tumor such as melanoma, head and neck, liver or kidney cancer. The material sequenced was CD4+ or CD8+ T cells sorted from blood, taken in a trial of the OX40 agonist ivuxolimab. This chain joins TRBV7-3 and TRBJ2-1; 7 bases fit TRBD2. This CDR3 reads CASSPVVAGYNEQFF. CDR3 nucleotides: TGTGCCAGCAGCCCCGTTGTAGCGGGCTACAATGAGCAGTTCTTC.